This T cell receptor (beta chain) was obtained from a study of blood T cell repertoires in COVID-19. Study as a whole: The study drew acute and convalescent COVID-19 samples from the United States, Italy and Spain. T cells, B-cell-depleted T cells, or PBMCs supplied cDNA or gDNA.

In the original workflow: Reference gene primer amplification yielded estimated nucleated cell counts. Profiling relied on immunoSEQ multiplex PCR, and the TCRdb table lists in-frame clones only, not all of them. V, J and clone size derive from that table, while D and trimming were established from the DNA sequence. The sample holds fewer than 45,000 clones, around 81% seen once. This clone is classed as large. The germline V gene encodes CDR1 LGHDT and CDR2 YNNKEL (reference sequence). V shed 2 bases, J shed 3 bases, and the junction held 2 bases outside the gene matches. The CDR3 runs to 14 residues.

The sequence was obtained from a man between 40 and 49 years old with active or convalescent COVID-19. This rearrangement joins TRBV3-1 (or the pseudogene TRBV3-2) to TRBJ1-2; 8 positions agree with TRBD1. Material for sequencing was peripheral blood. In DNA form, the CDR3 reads TGTGCCAGCAGCCAACAGGGGGCGTACTATGGCTACACCTTC. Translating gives CASSQQGAYYGYTF.